Below, one TCR beta chain is given with its context. Germline-derived CDR1 and CDR2 are MNHEY and SVGAGI. This CDR3 comprises 11 residues. The V end lost 6 bases, the J end lost 2 bases, and 4 bases lay between the germline ends. These data come from a study of T cell responses to AZD1222 COVID-19 vaccine. Libraries were prepared by immunoSEQ multiplex PCR; TCRdb keeps only in-frame clonotypes and omits some of them. The sample records some 200,000 clones, about 89% being singletons. The V gene is TRBV6-5, the J gene TRBJ2-5; D ambiguous. The receptor was derived from an adult who received the AZD1222 COVID-19 vaccine. The sample in question was peripheral blood, obtained 28 days after the second AZD1222 dose. The CDR3 nucleotides read TGTGCCAGCAGGGCGCAAGAGACCCAGTACTTC. This codes for CASRAQETQYF.